The text below deals with one T cell receptor (beta chain). This CDR3 comprises 16 residues. CDR1 and CDR2 from the germline V gene are MNHEY and SMNVEV (reference sequence). After removal of 8 bases from V and 6 bases from J, the junction contained 12 bases not matched to a gene. Original processing notes: Reference gene primer amplification gave nucleated cell count estimates. Method: immunoSEQ multiplex PCR; TCRdb's copy keeps in-frame clones and lacks some. Clone size and V and J calls were adopted from that table, with D and trimming inferred from the DNA. Among 140,000 to 150,000 clones listed, about 84% were seen once. These data come from a study of blood T cell repertoires in COVID-19. Study background: COVID-19 samples, acute and convalescent, were from the United States, Italy and Spain. Sample material is recorded as cDNA or gDNA derived from T cells, B-cell-depleted T cells, or PBMCs.

The sequenced material came from peripheral blood. This TCR was sampled from a man between 60 and 70 years old with active or convalescent COVID-19. The rearrangement uses TRBV27 and TRBJ2-1; 11 bases are a match to TRBD2. As DNA, the CDR3 is TGTGCCAGCGGATCCTCGGGGCTAGCGGGGGGCAATGAGCAGTTCTTC. This codes for CASGSSGLAGGNEQFF.